Listed below are T cell receptor beta chains from one sample, sequenced in a study of blood T cell repertoires in COVID-19. Method: immunoSEQ multiplex PCR; TCRdb's copy keeps in-frame clones and lacks some. The sample includes under 500,000 clones, 80% to 90% of them seen just once. The sample was peripheral blood. Receptor source: a woman aged 25 to 39 with acute or convalescent COVID-19. Each CDR3 is given with its conserved first and last residue. A D gene is named only where the DNA matches it firmly. Not all rows give a size; the values are once, few, many and, for expanded clones, a class.

length	J	size	D	V	CDR3
15	TRBJ1-5	few	.	TRBV7-8	CASSQGGGIRQPQHF
16	TRBJ2-3	.	TRBD2	TRBV9	CASSPTSGGSTDTQYF
15	TRBJ1-3	.	TRBD1	TRBV2	CASSTGAFSGNTIYF
14	TRBJ1-1	.	.	TRBV5-8	CASSLGGLHTEAFF
15	TRBJ2-1	.	TRBD1	TRBV13	CASSLGTGFMNEQFF
13	TRBJ1-1	.	.	TRBV4-1	CASSQVLNTEAFF
18	TRBJ1-6	.	.	TRBV7-9	CASSLGAGRGSYNSPLHF
14	TRBJ1-2	.	.	TRBV30	CAWSGWQGEIGYTF
14	TRBJ1-2	.	TRBD1	TRBV30	CAWTEGGSIRGYTF
18	TRBJ2-3	.	TRBD2	TRBV6-2/TRBV6-3	CASSYGYGGAVGTDTQYF
15	TRBJ2-2	.	TRBD2	TRBV9	CASSVWRGGGGELFF
13	TRBJ2-5	.	.	TRBV9	CASSVDYSETQYF
15	TRBJ2-1	.	.	TRBV27	CASSLSPRRYNEQFF
15	TRBJ1-1	.	.	TRBV6-2/TRBV6-3	CASSYSFRMNTEAFF
14	TRBJ2-3	.	TRBD2	TRBV9	CASSPAGVTDTQYF
17	TRBJ2-3	few	.	TRBV7-3	CASSLTRRTPSTDTQYF
15	TRBJ2-3	.	TRBD2	TRBV5-1	CASSLTSGGTDTQYF
15	TRBJ2-5	.	TRBD1	TRBV5-5	CASSPWTGGTETQYF
12	TRBJ1-5	once	.	TRBV6-1	CASSESGEPQHF
10	TRBJ2-7	.	.	TRBV20-1	CSGDLVEQYF
12	TRBJ2-2	.	.	TRBV5-1	CASSRDTGELFF
16	TRBJ2-3	.	.	TRBV5-6	CASSLVWAASTDTQYF
13	TRBJ2-3	.	.	TRBV7-6	CASSLTNTDTQYF
16	TRBJ1-3	.	.	TRBV27	CASSLSARGWGNTIYF
13	TRBJ1-1	few	.	TRBV6-5	CASFSLMNTEAFF
15	TRBJ2-7	.	.	TRBV5-6	CASQTIAAVVYEQYF
14	TRBJ1-6	.	TRBD1	TRBV6-5	CASSWDRGNSPLHF
14	TRBJ1-6	.	TRBD1	TRBV27	CASSAGGLSSPLHF
17	TRBJ1-6	.	TRBD1	TRBV14	CASSHSTGGSYNSPLHF
14	TRBJ2-1	.	.	TRBV12-5	CASGFSGETDEQFF
13	TRBJ1-1	.	.	TRBV30	CAWSPPGYTEAFF
15	TRBJ2-3	.	.	TRBV7-3	CASSLMSGFTDTQYF
15	TRBJ2-7	.	TRBD1	TRBV5-4	CASSIWDRGSYEQYF
12	TRBJ1-4	.	.	TRBV6-5	CASSVGVEKLFF
16	TRBJ2-1	.	.	TRBV12-5	CASGLLGLRDGNEQFF
16	TRBJ2-2	.	TRBD1	TRBV7-6	CASSPRTGENTGELFF
15	TRBJ1-1	.	TRBD1	TRBV9	CASSVAGTANTEAFF
14	TRBJ1-4	once	.	TRBV28	CASSGRAGGPPLFF
19	TRBJ2-3	.	TRBD1	TRBV28	CASSDFTMPGQGWRDTQYF
15	TRBJ2-1	.	TRBD2	TRBV28	CASSFERGGRNEQFF
11	TRBJ2-4	.	TRBD1	TRBV24-1	CATSDGTAQYF
14	TRBJ1-2	.	.	TRBV10-2	CASSSRGAESGYTF
15	TRBJ2-7	.	TRBD2	TRBV27	CASSNSGWGGYEQYF
15	TRBJ1-6	few	TRBD1	TRBV5-1	CASTLTGQFNSPLHF
17	TRBJ2-1	.	TRBD2	TRBV3-1/TRBV3-2	CASSQDLAGVSYNEQFF
12	TRBJ1-1	.	.	TRBV9	CASNEVNTEAFF
14	TRBJ1-5	few	.	TRBV21-1	CASSNTRDNQPQHF
15	TRBJ2-3	.	TRBD1	TRBV3-1/TRBV3-2	CASSQATGGADTQYF
15	TRBJ1-4	.	TRBD1	TRBV7-3	CASSVTGGAGEKLFF
15	TRBJ2-5	.	TRBD2	TRBV10-2	CASSTGGGAAETQYF
14	TRBJ1-2	.	.	TRBV25-1	CASGSGGRRYGYTF
13	TRBJ2-7	few	.	TRBV2	CASSLLVAYEQYF
14	TRBJ1-4	.	TRBD1	TRBV6-5	CASSSGTGVEKLFF
15	TRBJ2-3	.	TRBD1	TRBV6-6	CASSQSRQGPDTQYF
18	TRBJ2-3	.	TRBD2	TRBV6-2/TRBV6-3	CASSYTRLAGSSTDTQYF